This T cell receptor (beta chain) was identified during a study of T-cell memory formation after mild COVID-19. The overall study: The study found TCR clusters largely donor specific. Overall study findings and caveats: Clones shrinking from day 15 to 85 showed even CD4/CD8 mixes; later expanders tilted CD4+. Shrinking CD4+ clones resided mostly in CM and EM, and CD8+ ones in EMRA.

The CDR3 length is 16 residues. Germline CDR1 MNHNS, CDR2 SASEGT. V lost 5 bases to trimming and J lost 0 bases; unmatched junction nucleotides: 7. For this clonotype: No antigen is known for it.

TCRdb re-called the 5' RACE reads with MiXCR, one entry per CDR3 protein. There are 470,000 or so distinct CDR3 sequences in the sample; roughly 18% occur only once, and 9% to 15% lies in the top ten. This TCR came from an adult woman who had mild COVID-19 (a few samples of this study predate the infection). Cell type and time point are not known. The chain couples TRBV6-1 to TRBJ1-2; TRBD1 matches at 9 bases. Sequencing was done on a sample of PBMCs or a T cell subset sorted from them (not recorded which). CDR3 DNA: TGTGCCAGCAGTTCAGGACAGGGGAGGGCTAACTATGGCTACACCTTC. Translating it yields CASSSGQGRANYGYTF.